These T cell receptor beta chains were read from a single sample in a study of T cell repertoires in ileal Crohn's disease. The repertoire was sequenced with immunoSEQ multiplex PCR; TCRdb's copy has only in-frame clones and lacks some. This table holds some 11,000 clones, just over 75% found once. Sequencing was done on a sample of ileal tissue. These receptors were obtained from an adult with Crohn's disease. Both conserved end residues are part of each CDR3. D genes are given only for firm matches. Clone size is given for some rows only: seen once, a few or many times, or a class if the clone is expanded.

D	V	size	J	CDR3	DNA
TRBD1	TRBV7-9	NA	TRBJ1-2	CASSRTGNYGYTF	TGTGCCAGCAGCCGGACAGGGAACTATGGCTACACCTTC
TRBD1	TRBV5-4	NA	TRBJ2-7	CASSLETGIYEQYF	TGTGCCAGCAGCTTGGAGACAGGGATCTACGAGCAGTACTTC
NA	TRBV7-9	NA	TRBJ1-2	CASSFGGVTYGYTF	TGTGCCAGCAGCTTCGGAGGAGTTACCTATGGCTACACCTTC
NA	TRBV6-1	NA	TRBJ1-2	CASSEEVRSNYGYTF	TGTGCCAGCAGTGAAGAAGTCAGATCTAACTATGGCTACACCTTC
NA	TRBV6-1	NA	TRBJ2-7	CASSDPLSLRQYF	TGTGCCAGCAGTGATCCCCTCTCCTTGCGGCAGTACTTC
NA	TRBV30	NA	TRBJ1-4	CAWSVPPGDEKLFF	TGTGCCTGGAGTGTACCTCCAGGGGATGAAAAACTGTTTTTT
NA	TRBV29-1	NA	TRBJ1-1	CSVERQGAFF	TGCAGCGTTGAAAGGCAGGGCGCTTTCTTT
NA	TRBV19	NA	TRBJ1-4	CASSTRTVSNEKLFF	TGTGCCAGTAGTACCCGGACAGTGAGCAATGAAAAACTGTTTTTT
TRBD1	TRBV9	NA	TRBJ1-2	CASSVVQGDGYTF	TGTGCCAGCAGCGTAGTACAGGGGGATGGCTACACCTTC
TRBD1	TRBV7-2	NA	TRBJ2-1	CASSLGTGYNEQFF	TGTGCCAGCAGCTTAGGGACAGGGTACAATGAGCAGTTCTTC
NA	TRBV6-1	NA	TRBJ2-1	CASSEEGSSYNEQFF	TGTGCCAGCAGTGAGGAGGGGAGCTCCTACAATGAGCAGTTCTTC
TRBD2	TRBV29-1	NA	TRBJ2-3	CSVEKSGRGTDTQYF	TGCAGCGTTGAAAAAAGCGGGAGAGGCACAGATACGCAGTATTTT
NA	TRBV5-1	NA	TRBJ2-7	CASSSSSGFDEQYF	TGCGCCAGCAGCTCTTCCTCCGGGTTCGACGAGCAGTACTTC
NA	TRBV7-6	NA	TRBJ2-2	CASTYTRRETGELFF	TGTGCCAGCACTTACACTAGGAGGGAAACCGGGGAGCTGTTTTTT
NA	TRBV7-8	few	TRBJ2-7	CASSLGRDRAYEQYF	TGTGCCAGCAGCTTAGGGCGGGATAGGGCCTACGAGCAGTACTTC
NA	TRBV6-1	once	TRBJ1-3	CASRPGLSAGNTIYF	TGTGCCAGCAGGCCAGGCCTGAGTGCTGGAAACACCATATATTTT
NA	TRBV5-8	NA	TRBJ1-3	CASSFFGGISGNTIYF	TGTGCCAGCAGCTTTTTTGGGGGGATATCTGGAAACACCATATATTTT
TRBD1	TRBV28	NA	TRBJ2-3	CASRTGGASSRDTQYF	TGTGCCAGCAGGACAGGGGGAGCCTCCTCCAGAGATACGCAGTATTTT
NA	TRBV6-5	few	TRBJ1-5	CASSPAGFNQPQHF	TGTGCCAGCAGCCCCGCGGGTTTCAATCAGCCCCAGCATTTT
NA	TRBV5-8	few	TRBJ1-4	CASSFLADINPNEKLFF	TGTGCCAGCAGCTTCCTGGCAGATATCAATCCTAATGAAAAACTGTTTTTT